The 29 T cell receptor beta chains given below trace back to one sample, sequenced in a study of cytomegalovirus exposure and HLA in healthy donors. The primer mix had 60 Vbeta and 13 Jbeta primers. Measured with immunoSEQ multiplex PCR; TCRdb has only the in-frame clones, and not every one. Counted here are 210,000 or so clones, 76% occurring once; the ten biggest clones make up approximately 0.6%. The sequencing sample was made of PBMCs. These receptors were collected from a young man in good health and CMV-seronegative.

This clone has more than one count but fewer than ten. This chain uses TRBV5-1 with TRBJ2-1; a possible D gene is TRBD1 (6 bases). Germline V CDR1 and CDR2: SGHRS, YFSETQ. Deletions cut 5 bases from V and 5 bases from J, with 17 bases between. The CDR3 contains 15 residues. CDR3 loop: CASREAGTPNNEQFF. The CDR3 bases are TGCGCCAGCAGGGAGGCCGGGACACCTAACAATGAGCAGTTCTTC.

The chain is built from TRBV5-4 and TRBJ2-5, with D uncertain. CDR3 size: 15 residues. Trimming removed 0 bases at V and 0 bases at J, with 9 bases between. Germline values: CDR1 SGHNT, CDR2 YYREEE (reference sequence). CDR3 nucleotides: TGTGCCAGCAGCTTGGAACAGTCTCACCAAGAGACCCAGTACTTC. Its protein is CASSLEQSHQETQYF. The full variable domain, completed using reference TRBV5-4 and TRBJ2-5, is ETGVTQSPTHLIKTRGQQVTLRCSSQSGHNTVSWYQQALGQGPQFIFQYYREEENGRGNFPPRFSGLQFPNYSSELNVNALELDDSALYLCASSLEQSHQETQYFGPGTRLLVL.

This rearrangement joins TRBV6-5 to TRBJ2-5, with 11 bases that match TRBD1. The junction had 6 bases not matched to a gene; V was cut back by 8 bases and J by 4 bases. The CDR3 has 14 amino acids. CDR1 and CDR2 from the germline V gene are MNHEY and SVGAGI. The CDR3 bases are TGTGCCAGCGGACGGACAGGGGGCTTAGAGACCCAGTACTTC. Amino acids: CASGRTGGLETQYF.

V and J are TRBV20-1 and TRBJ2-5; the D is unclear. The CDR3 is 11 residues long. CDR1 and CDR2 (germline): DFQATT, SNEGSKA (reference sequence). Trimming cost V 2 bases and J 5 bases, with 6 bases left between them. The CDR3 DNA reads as TGCAGTGCTAGACCGGAGGAGACCCAGTACTTC. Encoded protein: CSARPEETQYF.

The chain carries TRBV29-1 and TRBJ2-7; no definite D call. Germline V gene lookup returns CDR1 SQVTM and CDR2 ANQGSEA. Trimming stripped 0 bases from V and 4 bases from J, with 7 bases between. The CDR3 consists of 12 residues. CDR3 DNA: TGCAGCGTTGAAGATGGCAAGTACGAGCAGTACTTC. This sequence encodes CSVEDGKYEQYF.

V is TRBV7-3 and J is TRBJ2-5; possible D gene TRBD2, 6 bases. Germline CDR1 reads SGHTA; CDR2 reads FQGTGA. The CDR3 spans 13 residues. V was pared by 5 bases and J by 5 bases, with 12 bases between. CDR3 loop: CASSPGAGETQYF. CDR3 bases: TGTGCCAGCAGCCCCGGGGCGGGGGAGACCCAGTACTTC.

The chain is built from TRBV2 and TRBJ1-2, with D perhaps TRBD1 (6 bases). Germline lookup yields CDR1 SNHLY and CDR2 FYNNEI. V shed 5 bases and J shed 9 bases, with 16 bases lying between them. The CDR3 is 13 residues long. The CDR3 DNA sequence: TGTGCCAGCAGTTACGACAGGAGGAGTAGCTACACCTTC. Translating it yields CASSYDRRSSYTF.

CDR3 protein: CASSLSPKDEQYF. The CDR3 coding sequence is TGTGCCAGCAGCTTGTCTCCTAAAGACGAGCAGTACTTC. The V and J genes are TRBV7-3 and TRBJ2-7, with D uncertain. Germline V lookup: CDR1 SGHTA, CDR2 FQGTGA. The CDR3 is made up of 13 amino acids. The V gene lost 3 bases and the J gene lost 5 bases, with 11 bases spanning the gap.

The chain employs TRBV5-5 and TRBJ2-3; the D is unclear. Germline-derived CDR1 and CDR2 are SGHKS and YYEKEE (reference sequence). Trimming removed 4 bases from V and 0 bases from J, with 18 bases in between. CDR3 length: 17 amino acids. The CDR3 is CASSPTDGGTSTDTQYF. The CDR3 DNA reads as TGTGCCAGCAGCCCTACCGACGGCGGAACTAGCACAGATACGCAGTATTTT.

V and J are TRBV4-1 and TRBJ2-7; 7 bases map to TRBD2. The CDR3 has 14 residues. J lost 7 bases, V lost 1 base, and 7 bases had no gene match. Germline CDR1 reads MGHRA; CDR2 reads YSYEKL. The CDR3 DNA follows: TGCGCCAGCAGCCAAGTGGGGGGGGTAAGGGAGCAGTACTTC. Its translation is CASSQVGGVREQYF.

As DNA, the CDR3 is TGCAGCGTCATAGCGGGAGAAGTGTTGGATACGCAGTATTTT. Translated, it gives CSVIAGEVLDTQYF. The chain carries TRBV29-1 and TRBJ2-3, with TRBD2 matching over 9 bases. The CDR3 covers 14 residues. Per the germline V gene, CDR1 is SQVTM and CDR2 is ANQGSEA. V lost 6 bases, J lost 6 bases, and 10 bases stayed unmatched.

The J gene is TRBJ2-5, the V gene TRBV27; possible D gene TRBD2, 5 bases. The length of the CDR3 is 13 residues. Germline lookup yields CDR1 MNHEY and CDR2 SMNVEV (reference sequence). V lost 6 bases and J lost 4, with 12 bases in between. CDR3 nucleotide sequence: TGTGCCAGCAGGCCCCATGGGAGAGAGACCCAGTACTTC. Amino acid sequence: CASRPHGRETQYF.

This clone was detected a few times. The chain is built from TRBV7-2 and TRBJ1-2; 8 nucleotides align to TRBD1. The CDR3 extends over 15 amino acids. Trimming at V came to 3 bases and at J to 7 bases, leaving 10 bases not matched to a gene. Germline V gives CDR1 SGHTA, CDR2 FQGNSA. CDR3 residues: CASSFLTGALGGYTF. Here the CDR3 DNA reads TGTGCCAGCAGCTTCCTGACAGGGGCCCTAGGTGGCTACACCTTC.

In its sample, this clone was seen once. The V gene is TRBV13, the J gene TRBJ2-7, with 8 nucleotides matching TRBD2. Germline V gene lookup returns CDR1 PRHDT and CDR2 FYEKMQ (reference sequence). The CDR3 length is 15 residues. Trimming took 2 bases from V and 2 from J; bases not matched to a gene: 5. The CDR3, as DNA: TGTGCCAGCAGCTTACTAGCGGGCCTAACCTACGAGCAGTACTTC. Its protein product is CASSLLAGLTYEQYF. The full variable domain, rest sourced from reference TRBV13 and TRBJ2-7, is AAGVIQSPRHLIKEKRETATLKCYPIPRHDTVYWYQQGPGQDPQFLISFYEKMQSDKGSIPDRFSAQQFSDYHSELNMSSLELGDSALYFCASSLLAGLTYEQYFGPGTRLTVT.

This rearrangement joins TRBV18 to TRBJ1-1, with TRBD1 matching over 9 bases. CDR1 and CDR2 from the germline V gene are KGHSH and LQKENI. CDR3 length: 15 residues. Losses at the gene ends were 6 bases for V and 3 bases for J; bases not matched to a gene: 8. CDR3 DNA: TGTGCCAGCTCCCCGGGACAGGGTATGGACACTGAAGCTTTCTTT. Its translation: CASSPGQGMDTEAFF.

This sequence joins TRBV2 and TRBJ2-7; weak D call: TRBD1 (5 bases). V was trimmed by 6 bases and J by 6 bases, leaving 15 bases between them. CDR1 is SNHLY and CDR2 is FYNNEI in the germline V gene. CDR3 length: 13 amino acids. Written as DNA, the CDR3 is TGTGCCAGCAGGCTTCAGGGTTGGGGCGAGCAGTACTTC. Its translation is CASRLQGWGEQYF. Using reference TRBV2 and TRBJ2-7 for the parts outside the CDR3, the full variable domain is EPEVTQTPSHQVTQMGQEVILRCVPISNHLYFYWYRQILGQKVEFLVSFYNNEISEKSEIFDDQFSVERPDGSNFTLKIRSTKLEDSAMYFCASRLQGWGEQYFGPGTRLTVT.

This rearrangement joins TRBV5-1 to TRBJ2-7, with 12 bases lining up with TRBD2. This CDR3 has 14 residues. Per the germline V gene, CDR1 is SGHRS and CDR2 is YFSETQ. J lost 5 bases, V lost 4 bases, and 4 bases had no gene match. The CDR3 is CASSKGLAGNEQYF. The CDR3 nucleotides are TGCGCCAGCAGCAAAGGACTAGCGGGAAACGAGCAGTACTTC.

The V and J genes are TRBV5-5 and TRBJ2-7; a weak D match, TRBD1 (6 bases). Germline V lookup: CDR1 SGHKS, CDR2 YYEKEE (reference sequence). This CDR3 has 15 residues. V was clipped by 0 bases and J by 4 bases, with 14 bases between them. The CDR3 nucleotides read TGTGCCAGCAGCTTGGCCGGGACACACCAATACGAGCAGTACTTC. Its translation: CASSLAGTHQYEQYF.

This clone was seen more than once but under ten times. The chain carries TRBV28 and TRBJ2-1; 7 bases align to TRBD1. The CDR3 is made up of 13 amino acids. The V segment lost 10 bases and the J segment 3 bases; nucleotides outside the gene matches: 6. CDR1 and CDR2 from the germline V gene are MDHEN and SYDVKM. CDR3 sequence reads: CATADRIYNEQFF. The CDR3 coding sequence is TGTGCCACCGCGGACAGGATCTACAATGAGCAGTTCTTC.

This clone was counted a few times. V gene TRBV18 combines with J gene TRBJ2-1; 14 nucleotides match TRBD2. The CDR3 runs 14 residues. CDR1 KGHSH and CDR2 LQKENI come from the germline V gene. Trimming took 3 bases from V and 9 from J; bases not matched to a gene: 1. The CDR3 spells CASSPGLAGGEQFF. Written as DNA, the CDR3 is TGTGCCAGCTCACCTGGACTAGCGGGAGGTGAGCAGTTCTTC. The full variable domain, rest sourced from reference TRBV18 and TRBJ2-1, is NAGVMQNPRHLVRRRGQEARLRCSPMKGHSHVYWYRQLPEEGLKFMVYLQKENIIDESGMPKERFSAEFPKEGPSILRIQQVVRGDSAAYFCASSPGLAGGEQFFGPGTRLTVL.

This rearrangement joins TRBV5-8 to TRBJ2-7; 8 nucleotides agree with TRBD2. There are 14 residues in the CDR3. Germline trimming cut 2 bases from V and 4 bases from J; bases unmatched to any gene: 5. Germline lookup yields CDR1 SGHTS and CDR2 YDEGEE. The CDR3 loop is CASSFSPGGYEQYF. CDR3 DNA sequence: TGTGCCAGCAGCTTTAGTCCGGGGGGGTACGAGCAGTACTTC.

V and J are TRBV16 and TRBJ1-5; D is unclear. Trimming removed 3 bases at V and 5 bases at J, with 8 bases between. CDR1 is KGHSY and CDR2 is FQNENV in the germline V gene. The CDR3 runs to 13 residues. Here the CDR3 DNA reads TGTGCCAGCAGCCACGGCAGCGATCAGCCCCAGCATTTT. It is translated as CASSHGSDQPQHF.

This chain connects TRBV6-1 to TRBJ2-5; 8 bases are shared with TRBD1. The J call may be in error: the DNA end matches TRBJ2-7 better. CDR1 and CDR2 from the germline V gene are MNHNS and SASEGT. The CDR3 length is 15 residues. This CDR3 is CASSVGQGTSYEQYF. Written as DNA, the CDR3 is TGTGCCAGCAGTGTCGGACAGGGAACCTCCTACGAGCAGTACTTC.

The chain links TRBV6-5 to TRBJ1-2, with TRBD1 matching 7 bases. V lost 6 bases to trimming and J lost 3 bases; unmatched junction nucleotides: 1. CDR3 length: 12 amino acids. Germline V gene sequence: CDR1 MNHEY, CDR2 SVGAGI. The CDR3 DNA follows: TGTGCCAGCAGGACAGGGTACTATGGCTACACCTTC. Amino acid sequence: CASRTGYYGYTF.

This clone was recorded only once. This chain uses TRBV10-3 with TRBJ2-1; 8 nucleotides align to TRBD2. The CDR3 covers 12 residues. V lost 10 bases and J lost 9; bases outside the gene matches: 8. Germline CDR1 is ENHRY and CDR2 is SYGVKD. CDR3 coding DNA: TGTGCCAACGGACTAGCCCCAAGTGAGCAGTTCTTC. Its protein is CANGLAPSEQFF.

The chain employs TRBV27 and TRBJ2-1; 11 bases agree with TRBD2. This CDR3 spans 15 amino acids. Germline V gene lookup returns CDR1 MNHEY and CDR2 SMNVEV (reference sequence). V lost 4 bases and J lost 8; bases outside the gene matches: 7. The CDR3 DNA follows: TGTGCCAGCAGTTCATTAGCGGGAGGGCCACATGAGCAGTTCTTC. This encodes CASSSLAGGPHEQFF.

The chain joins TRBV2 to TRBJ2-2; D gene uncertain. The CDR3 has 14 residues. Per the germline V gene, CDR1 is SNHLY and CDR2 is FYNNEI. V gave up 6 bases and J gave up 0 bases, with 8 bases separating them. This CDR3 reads CASRQQANTGELFF. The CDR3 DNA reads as TGTGCCAGCAGGCAACAAGCGAACACCGGGGAGCTGTTTTTT. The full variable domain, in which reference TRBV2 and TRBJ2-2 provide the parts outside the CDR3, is EPEVTQTPSHQVTQMGQEVILRCVPISNHLYFYWYRQILGQKVEFLVSFYNNEISEKSEIFDDQFSVERPDGSNFTLKIRSTKLEDSAMYFCASRQQANTGELFFGEGSRLTVL.

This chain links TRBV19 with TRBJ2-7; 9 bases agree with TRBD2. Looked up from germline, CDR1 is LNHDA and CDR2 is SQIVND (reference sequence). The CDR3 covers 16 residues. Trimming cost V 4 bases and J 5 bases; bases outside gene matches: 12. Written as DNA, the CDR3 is TGTGCCAGTAGTACCGTCAGGCGGGAGGGCCGTAACGAGCAGTACTTC. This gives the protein CASSTVRREGRNEQYF. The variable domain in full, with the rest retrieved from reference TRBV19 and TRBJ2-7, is DGGITQSPKYLFRKEGQNVTLSCEQNLNHDAMYWYRQDPGQGLRLIYYSQIVNDFQKGDIAEGYSVSREKKESFPLTVTSAQKNPTAFYLCASSTVRREGRNEQYFGPGTRLTVT.

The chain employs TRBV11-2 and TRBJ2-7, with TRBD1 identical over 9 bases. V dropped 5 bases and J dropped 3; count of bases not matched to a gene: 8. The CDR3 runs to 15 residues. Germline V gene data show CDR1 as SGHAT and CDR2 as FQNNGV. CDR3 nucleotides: TGTGCCAGCAGCGTAATGGGACAGGGAAACTACGAGCAGTACTTC. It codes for CASSVMGQGNYEQYF.